A single sample is the source of the 3 T cell receptor beta chains below, sequenced in a study of cytomegalovirus exposure and HLA in healthy donors. PCR used 60 Vbeta primers and 13 Jbeta primers. Libraries were prepared by immunoSEQ multiplex PCR; TCRdb keeps only in-frame clonotypes and omits some of them. The sample totals tens of thousands of clones; its top ten clones hold roughly 2%. Material: PBMCs. All receptors come from a woman aged 18-29 years in good health and CMV-seronegative.

The chain combines TRBV5-1 with TRBJ2-1; TRBD1 matches at 7 bases. The CDR3 is 13 residues long. Looked up from germline, CDR1 is SGHRS and CDR2 is YFSETQ. The junction had 4 bases not matched to a gene; V was cut back by 1 base and J by 9 bases. CDR3 sequence reads: CASSLTGAGEQFF. The CDR3 DNA is TGCGCCAGCAGCTTGACAGGGGCGGGTGAGCAGTTCTTC.

The rearrangement uses TRBV6-4 and TRBJ2-3; D uncertain. Trimming took off 3 bases at V and 2 bases at J, with 6 bases between the two ends. The germline gives CDR1 MRHNA, CDR2 SNTAGT. The CDR3 is made up of 13 amino acids. CDR3 DNA sequence: TGTGCCAGCAGTGAACGGGTCACAGATACGCAGTATTTT. Translating gives CASSERVTDTQYF.

The chain is built from TRBV29-1 and TRBJ1-3; 7 bases line up with TRBD1. The CDR3 sequence is 14 residues long. Germline loops: CDR1 SQVTM, CDR2 ANQGSEA. J gave up 7 bases and V 6 bases, and 12 bases lay outside the gene matches. This chain's CDR3 is CSVLPEGARNTIYF. In DNA form, the CDR3 reads TGCAGCGTGCTACCCGAGGGGGCTCGTAACACCATATATTTT.